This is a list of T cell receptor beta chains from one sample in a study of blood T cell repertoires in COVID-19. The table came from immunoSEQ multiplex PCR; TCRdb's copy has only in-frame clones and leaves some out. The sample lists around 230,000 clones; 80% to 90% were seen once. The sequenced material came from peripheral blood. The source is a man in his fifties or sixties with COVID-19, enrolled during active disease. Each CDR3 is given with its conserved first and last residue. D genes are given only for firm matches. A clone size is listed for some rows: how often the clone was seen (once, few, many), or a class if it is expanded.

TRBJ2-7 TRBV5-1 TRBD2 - CASSSPKRGTKPYEQYF TGCGCCAGCAGCTCACCTAAACGCGGGACTAAACCTTACGAGCAGTACTTC
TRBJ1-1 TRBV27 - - CASRYSRNTEAFF TGTGCCAGCAGATACAGTAGGAACACTGAAGCTTTCTTT
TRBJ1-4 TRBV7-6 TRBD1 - CASSLGLGQPNEKLFF TGTGCCAGCAGCTTAGGCCTGGGACAGCCAAATGAAAAACTGTTTTTT
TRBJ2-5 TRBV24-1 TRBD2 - CATSSPGGQTQYF TGTGCCACCAGTTCCCCGGGAGGCCAGACCCAGTACTTC
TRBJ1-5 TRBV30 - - CAWKEQGNQPQHF TGTGCCTGGAAAGAACAGGGCAATCAGCCCCAGCATTTT
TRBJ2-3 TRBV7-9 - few CASSLEGGGTDTQYF TGTGCCAGCAGCTTAGAAGGGGGTGGCACAGATACGCAGTATTTT
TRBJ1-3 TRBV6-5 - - CASRELWGNTIYF TGTGCCAGCAGAGAGCTTTGGGGAAACACCATATATTTT
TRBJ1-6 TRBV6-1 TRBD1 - CASSEQGADNSPLHF TGTGCCAGCAGTGAACAGGGGGCCGATAATTCACCCCTCCACTTT
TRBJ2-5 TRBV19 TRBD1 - CASREGQGRETQYF TGTGCCAGTAGGGAGGGACAGGGTAGAGAGACCCAGTACTTC
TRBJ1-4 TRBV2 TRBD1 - CASNRDSPNEKLFF TGTGCCAGCAATAGGGACAGTCCAAATGAAAAACTGTTTTTT
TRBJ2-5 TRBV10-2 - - CASSVLGGGQKETQYF TGCGCCAGCAGTGTCCTAGGGGGGGGACAAAAGGAGACCCAGTACTTC
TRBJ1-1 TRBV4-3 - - CASSQTTGGGPEAFF TGCGCCAGCAGCCAAACCACTGGGGGCGGCCCTGAAGCTTTCTTT
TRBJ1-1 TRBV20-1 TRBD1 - CSISTGAEAFF TGCAGTATCAGTACAGGGGCTGAAGCTTTCTTT
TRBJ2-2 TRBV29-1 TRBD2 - CSGGTSGNTGELFF TGCAGCGGGGGGACTAGCGGGAACACCGGGGAGCTGTTTTTT
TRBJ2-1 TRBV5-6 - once CASSHRAGSYNEQFF TGTGCCAGCAGCCACAGGGCAGGGTCCTACAATGAGCAGTTCTTC
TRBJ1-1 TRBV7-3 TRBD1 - CASSLMGTENTEAFF TGTGCCAGCAGCTTAATGGGGACAGAGAACACTGAAGCTTTCTTT
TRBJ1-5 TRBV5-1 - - CASSLEGRVGNQPQHF TGCGCCAGCAGCTTGGAAGGCAGGGTAGGCAATCAGCCCCAGCATTTT
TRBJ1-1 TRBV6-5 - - CASSSGYVNTEAFF TGTGCCAGCAGTTCAGGGTATGTGAACACTGAAGCTTTCTTT
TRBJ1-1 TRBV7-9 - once CASSLVGTPNTEAFF TGTGCCAGCAGCTTAGTCGGGACACCTAACACTGAAGCTTTCTTT
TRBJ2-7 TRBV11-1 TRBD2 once CASSSLIAGGLYEQYF TGTGCCAGCAGCTCCCTGATAGCGGGGGGGCTTTACGAGCAGTACTTC
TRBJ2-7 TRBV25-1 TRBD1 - CASRRGQGVYEQYF TGTGCCAGCCGGCGCGGACAGGGGGTGTACGAGCAGTACTTC
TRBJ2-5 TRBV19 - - CASSWASAETQYF TGTGCCAGTAGTTGGGCTAGCGCGGAGACCCAGTACTTC
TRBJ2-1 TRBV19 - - CASKGAGSHEQFF TGTGCCAGTAAAGGGGCTGGGTCCCATGAGCAGTTCTTC
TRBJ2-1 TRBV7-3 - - CASSAAPVSEQFF TGTGCCAGCAGCGCCGCCCCGGTGAGTGAGCAGTTCTTC
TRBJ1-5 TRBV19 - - CASTLGGSNQPQHF TGTGCCAGTACCCTCGGAGGGAGCAATCAGCCCCAGCATTTT
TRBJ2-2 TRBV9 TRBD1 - CASSMRTGVQTGELFF TGTGCCAGCAGCATGCGGACAGGGGTACAGACCGGGGAGCTGTTTTTT
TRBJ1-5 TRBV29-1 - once CSVAQGRDQPQHF TGCAGCGTTGCCCAGGGGCGGGATCAGCCCCAGCATTTT
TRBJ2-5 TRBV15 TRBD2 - CATGLAGVQETQYF TGTGCCACCGGGCTAGCGGGGGTTCAAGAGACCCAGTACTTC
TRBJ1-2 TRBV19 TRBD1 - CASSITGTAYYGYTF TGTGCCAGTAGTATAACGGGGACAGCATACTATGGCTACACCTTC
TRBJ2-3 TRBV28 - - CASSLPTGNGDTQYF TGTGCCAGCAGCCTGCCTACAGGGAATGGAGATACGCAGTATTTT
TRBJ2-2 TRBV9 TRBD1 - CASSVVFGRGHTGELFF TGTGCCAGCAGCGTAGTTTTCGGCAGGGGGCACACCGGGGAGCTGTTTTTT
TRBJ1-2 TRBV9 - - CASKGELGGGYTF TGTGCCAGCAAGGGGGAGTTAGGGGGAGGCTACACCTTC
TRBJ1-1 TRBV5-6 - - CASSLVGGTGSEAFF TGTGCCAGCAGCTTGGTGGGGGGAACGGGGTCTGAAGCTTTCTTT
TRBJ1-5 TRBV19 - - CASSSKAGLYQPQHF TGTGCCAGTAGCTCCAAGGCAGGGCTCTATCAGCCCCAGCATTTT
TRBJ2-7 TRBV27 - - CASSLSGGRDEQYF TGTGCCAGCAGTTTATCAGGCGGGCGGGACGAGCAGTACTTC
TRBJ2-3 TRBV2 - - CASSEGGGVTDTQYF TGTGCCAGCAGTGAAGGCGGAGGGGTCACAGATACGCAGTATTTT
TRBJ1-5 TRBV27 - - CASSLDSLQPQHF TGTGCCAGCAGTTTAGACTCACTTCAGCCCCAGCATTTT
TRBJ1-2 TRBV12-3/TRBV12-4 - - CASSFDAGSGYTF TGTGCCAGCAGTTTTGACGCAGGCTCGGGCTACACCTTC
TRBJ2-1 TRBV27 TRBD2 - CASSPGLAGQMSSYNEQFF TGTGCCAGCAGTCCGGGACTAGCGGGCCAAATGAGCTCCTACAATGAGCAGTTCTTC
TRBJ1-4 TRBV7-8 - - CASSLVPVNEKLFF TGTGCCAGCAGCTTAGTCCCAGTAAATGAAAAACTGTTTTTT
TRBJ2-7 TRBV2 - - CASSRTSPYEQYF TGTGCCAGCAGTCGGACTTCTCCTTACGAGCAGTACTTC